The rows below give T cell receptor beta chains drawn from one sample of a study of shared clonotypes between healthy human individuals. Some clones are missing from TCRdb's copy, which holds only in-frame ones; the method was immunoSEQ multiplex PCR. The table has under 2,500,000 clones, under 97% seen once; the top ten hold 0.1% to 0.15%. Sequenced sample: naive CD4+ T cells sorted from blood. The receptors here all came from a young man in good health. Both conserved end residues are part of each CDR3. D genes are given only for firm matches. The size field is filled for only some rows; it gives once, few, many or a size class.

CDR3 DNA: TGTGCCAGCAGCTCCCGCACAGTGAATCTTAATTCACCCCTCCACTTT
CDR3 protein: CASSSRTVNLNSPLHF
V gene: TRBV11-2
J gene: TRBJ1-6
clone size: .
CDR3 length: 16
D gene: .

CDR3 DNA: TGTGCCAGTAGTATAGAAGGGACAGGGGCTACCATCTATGGCTACACCTTC
CDR3 protein: CASSIEGTGATIYGYTF
V gene: TRBV19
J gene: TRBJ1-2
clone size: .
CDR3 length: 17
D gene: TRBD1

CDR3 DNA: TGTGCCAGCAGTGACAATTCATGGCCTAATCAGCCCCAGCATTTT
CDR3 protein: CASSDNSWPNQPQHF
V gene: TRBV6-6
J gene: TRBJ1-5
clone size: .
CDR3 length: 15
D gene: .

CDR3 DNA: TGTGCCAGCAGTGAACGGGGTGGCCAGTACTTC
CDR3 protein: CASSERGGQYF
V gene: TRBV2
J gene: TRBJ2-5
clone size: .
CDR3 length: 11
D gene: .

CDR3 DNA: TGTGCCAGCAGTCGGACTAGCGGCACAGATACGCAGTATTTT
CDR3 protein: CASSRTSGTDTQYF
V gene: TRBV6-5
J gene: TRBJ2-3
clone size: few
CDR3 length: 14
D gene: TRBD2

CDR3 DNA: TGTGCCAGTAGTATAGATAGGGACAGAGTTAATCAGCCCCAGCATTTT
CDR3 protein: CASSIDRDRVNQPQHF
V gene: TRBV19
J gene: TRBJ1-5
clone size: .
CDR3 length: 16
D gene: TRBD1

CDR3 DNA: TGTGCCAGCTCACCGAGGGGGATCTCCTACGAGCAGTACTTC
CDR3 protein: CASSPRGISYEQYF
V gene: TRBV18
J gene: TRBJ2-7
clone size: .
CDR3 length: 14
D gene: .

CDR3 DNA: TGTGCCAGCAGTGTAAACAGGGCTGGAAATCAGCCCCAGCATTTT
CDR3 protein: CASSVNRAGNQPQHF
V gene: TRBV6-1
J gene: TRBJ1-5
clone size: .
CDR3 length: 15
D gene: .

CDR3 DNA: TGTGCCATCTCACTAGCGGGAGTGACAGATACGCAGTATTTT
CDR3 protein: CAISLAGVTDTQYF
V gene: TRBV10-3
J gene: TRBJ2-3
clone size: .
CDR3 length: 14
D gene: TRBD2

CDR3 DNA: TGTGCCAGCAGCCCACAGGGGATCCAGGAAAAACTGTTTTTT
CDR3 protein: CASSPQGIQEKLFF
V gene: TRBV7-8
J gene: TRBJ1-4
clone size: .
CDR3 length: 14
D gene: TRBD1

CDR3 DNA: TGTGCCAGCAGCTTATACGACACCGGGGAGCTGTTTTTT
CDR3 protein: CASSLYDTGELFF
V gene: TRBV11-3
J gene: TRBJ2-2
clone size: .
CDR3 length: 13
D gene: .

CDR3 DNA: TGCGCCAGCAGCTTGGCTGCGGGGGCGAGCTCTGGAAACACCATATATTTT
CDR3 protein: CASSLAAGASSGNTIYF
V gene: TRBV5-1
J gene: TRBJ1-3
clone size: .
CDR3 length: 17
D gene: .

CDR3 DNA: TGTGCCAGCAGTGAGCGTAGGAGCACTGAAGCTTTCTTT
CDR3 protein: CASSERRSTEAFF
V gene: TRBV2
J gene: TRBJ1-1
clone size: once
CDR3 length: 13
D gene: .

CDR3 DNA: TGTGCCACCAGCAGAGATTTTAATAGCAATCAGCCCCAGCATTTT
CDR3 protein: CATSRDFNSNQPQHF
V gene: TRBV15
J gene: TRBJ1-5
clone size: .
CDR3 length: 15
D gene: .

CDR3 DNA: TGTGCCTGGGCGCGGGGCAATCAGTCCCAGCATTTT
CDR3 protein: CAWARGNQSQHF
V gene: TRBV30
J gene: TRBJ1-5
clone size: .
CDR3 length: 12
D gene: .

CDR3 DNA: TGTGCCAGCAGCGTCTCAGCCGATAACGCGCAGTATTTT
CDR3 protein: CASSVSADNAQYF
V gene: TRBV7-9
J gene: TRBJ2-3
clone size: .
CDR3 length: 13
D gene: .

CDR3 DNA: TGTGCCAGCAGCTTAGGACTAGCGGGAGTCGATGAGCAGTTCTTC
CDR3 protein: CASSLGLAGVDEQFF
V gene: TRBV11-3
J gene: TRBJ2-1
clone size: few
CDR3 length: 15
D gene: TRBD2

CDR3 DNA: TGTGCCAGCTCACTCCGGGACAGGGAAGGAACTAATGAAAAACTGTTTTTT
CDR3 protein: CASSLRDREGTNEKLFF
V gene: TRBV18
J gene: TRBJ1-4
clone size: .
CDR3 length: 17
D gene: TRBD1

CDR3 DNA: TGTGCCAGCAGCGCTGGGACTAGTCGGTCCGGGGAGCTGTTTTTT
CDR3 protein: CASSAGTSRSGELFF
V gene: TRBV9
J gene: TRBJ2-2
clone size: .
CDR3 length: 15
D gene: TRBD2

CDR3 DNA: TGTGCCAGCAGCCCTGGGGCCTCCAGAGCCACAGATACGCAGTATTTT
CDR3 protein: CASSPGASRATDTQYF
V gene: TRBV7-9
J gene: TRBJ2-3
clone size: .
CDR3 length: 16
D gene: .

CDR3 DNA: TGTGCCAGCAGTGGCGACACGGTCTACACTGAAGCTTTCTTT
CDR3 protein: CASSGDTVYTEAFF
V gene: TRBV2
J gene: TRBJ1-1
clone size: .
CDR3 length: 14
D gene: .

CDR3 DNA: TGTGCCAGCAGCGCGACAGGGGGGACACGGGGCACAGATACGCAGTATTTT
CDR3 protein: CASSATGGTRGTDTQYF
V gene: TRBV9
J gene: TRBJ2-3
clone size: .
CDR3 length: 17
D gene: TRBD1

CDR3 DNA: TGCAGCGTTGGTGAGAGCAATCAGCCCCAGCATTTT
CDR3 protein: CSVGESNQPQHF
V gene: TRBV29-1
J gene: TRBJ1-5
clone size: .
CDR3 length: 12
D gene: .

CDR3 DNA: TGTGCCAGCAGCTTGAAAGGATACGGGACAGGGGCGAATCAGCCCCAGCATTTT
CDR3 protein: CASSLKGYGTGANQPQHF
V gene: TRBV5-6
J gene: TRBJ1-5
clone size: .
CDR3 length: 18
D gene: TRBD1

CDR3 DNA: TGCGCCAGCAGCTCGGGACAAACGAACACTGAAGCTTTCTTT
CDR3 protein: CASSSGQTNTEAFF
V gene: TRBV10-1
J gene: TRBJ1-1
clone size: once
CDR3 length: 14
D gene: .

CDR3 DNA: TGTGCCAGTAGCTCCCCCGGGCGCAACACTGAAGCTTTCTTT
CDR3 protein: CASSSPGRNTEAFF
V gene: TRBV19
J gene: TRBJ1-1
clone size: .
CDR3 length: 14
D gene: .

CDR3 DNA: TGCAGCGTTGAAGTCCCGACTAGCGGCTACAATGAGCAGTTCTTC
CDR3 protein: CSVEVPTSGYNEQFF
V gene: TRBV29-1
J gene: TRBJ2-1
clone size: once
CDR3 length: 15
D gene: TRBD2

CDR3 DNA: TGCGCCAGCAGCTTTCAGGGAGGCACAGATACGCAGTATTTT
CDR3 protein: CASSFQGGTDTQYF
V gene: TRBV5-1
J gene: TRBJ2-3
clone size: .
CDR3 length: 14
D gene: .

CDR3 DNA: TGTGCCAGCAGCTTAGTAGGGGGCAGGGGCTACACCTTC
CDR3 protein: CASSLVGGRGYTF
V gene: TRBV7-2
J gene: TRBJ1-2
clone size: once
CDR3 length: 13
D gene: TRBD1

CDR3 DNA: TGTGCCAGCAGTCGACTCGTGGAGGGTTGGCGGTACTTC
CDR3 protein: CASSRLVEGWRYF
V gene: TRBV6-5
J gene: TRBJ2-7
clone size: .
CDR3 length: 13
D gene: .

CDR3 DNA: TGTGCCAGCAGTTTATGGGCCGGTGGGGTCTATGGCTACACCTTC
CDR3 protein: CASSLWAGGVYGYTF
V gene: TRBV27
J gene: TRBJ1-2
clone size: .
CDR3 length: 15
D gene: .

CDR3 DNA: TGTGCCAGCAGTTACATACGCTCTGGAAACACCATATATTTT
CDR3 protein: CASSYIRSGNTIYF
V gene: TRBV6-6
J gene: TRBJ1-3
clone size: .
CDR3 length: 14
D gene: .

CDR3 DNA: TGTGCCAGCAGCAGGGACAGCGCGAACACCGGGGAGCTGTTTTTT
CDR3 protein: CASSRDSANTGELFF
V gene: TRBV5-4
J gene: TRBJ2-2
clone size: .
CDR3 length: 15
D gene: TRBD1

CDR3 DNA: TGTGCCAGCAGTGAAGAGCCAGGCTACGAGCAGTACTTC
CDR3 protein: CASSEEPGYEQYF
V gene: TRBV6-1
J gene: TRBJ2-7
clone size: .
CDR3 length: 13
D gene: .

CDR3 DNA: TGCAGCGTTGAAGATCCGGGCAGACAAGAGACCCAGTACTTC
CDR3 protein: CSVEDPGRQETQYF
V gene: TRBV29-1
J gene: TRBJ2-5
clone size: .
CDR3 length: 14
D gene: .

CDR3 DNA: TGCGCCAGCAGCTTGGGGACACCCACCTACGAGCAGTACTTC
CDR3 protein: CASSLGTPTYEQYF
V gene: TRBV5-1
J gene: TRBJ2-7
clone size: .
CDR3 length: 14
D gene: .

CDR3 DNA: TGTGCCAGCAGTGACTCGAGGGATACGCAGTATTTT
CDR3 protein: CASSDSRDTQYF
V gene: TRBV6-4
J gene: TRBJ2-3
clone size: .
CDR3 length: 12
D gene: .

CDR3 DNA: TGTGCCAGCAGTCTCACTAGCGGGGGGACGTACACAGATACGCAGTATTTT
CDR3 protein: CASSLTSGGTYTDTQYF
V gene: TRBV28
J gene: TRBJ2-3
clone size: .
CDR3 length: 17
D gene: TRBD2

CDR3 DNA: TGTGCCAGCAGCTTGGCCCCTGGGATCGAGCAGTACTTC
CDR3 protein: CASSLAPGIEQYF
V gene: TRBV5-6
J gene: TRBJ2-7
clone size: .
CDR3 length: 13
D gene: .

CDR3 DNA: TGTGCCAGCAGTGACTACCCCAGGACAGACCTGAACACTGAAGCTTTCTTT
CDR3 protein: CASSDYPRTDLNTEAFF
V gene: TRBV6-4
J gene: TRBJ1-1
clone size: once
CDR3 length: 17
D gene: .

CDR3 DNA: TGCGCCAGCAGCTTGTTAACAGGGGGCGACACCGGGGAGCTGTTTTTT
CDR3 protein: CASSLLTGGDTGELFF
V gene: TRBV5-1
J gene: TRBJ2-2
clone size: .
CDR3 length: 16
D gene: TRBD1

CDR3 DNA: TGTGCCAGCAGCTCGCGAGGGGGGTTTACCGGGGAGCTGTTTTTT
CDR3 protein: CASSSRGGFTGELFF
V gene: TRBV7-9
J gene: TRBJ2-2
clone size: .
CDR3 length: 15
D gene: .

CDR3 DNA: TGCGCCAGCAGCTTGCAGTCAGGGGGCATCACTGAAGCTTTCTTT
CDR3 protein: CASSLQSGGITEAFF
V gene: TRBV5-1
J gene: TRBJ1-1
clone size: .
CDR3 length: 15
D gene: TRBD1

CDR3 DNA: TGTGCCAGCAGTACAGGGGCTGGAAGGTCACCCCTCCACTTT
CDR3 protein: CASSTGAGRSPLHF
V gene: TRBV28
J gene: TRBJ1-6
clone size: few
CDR3 length: 14
D gene: TRBD1

CDR3 DNA: TGTGCCAGCAGTTATTACAGGGATAATTCACCCCTCCACTTT
CDR3 protein: CASSYYRDNSPLHF
V gene: TRBV6-5
J gene: TRBJ1-6
clone size: .
CDR3 length: 14
D gene: .

CDR3 DNA: TGCGCCAGCAGCCAACCCCGGGACAGACGAAACACCATATATTTT
CDR3 protein: CASSQPRDRRNTIYF
V gene: TRBV4-1
J gene: TRBJ1-3
clone size: .
CDR3 length: 15
D gene: TRBD1

CDR3 DNA: TGTGCCAGCAGTGGAGTTTCCTACGAGCAGTACTTC
CDR3 protein: CASSGVSYEQYF
V gene: TRBV6-1
J gene: TRBJ2-7
clone size: .
CDR3 length: 12
D gene: .

CDR3 DNA: TGTGCCAGCGAGCGCGGGGCCAACAATCAGCCCCAGCATTTT
CDR3 protein: CASERGANNQPQHF
V gene: TRBV2
J gene: TRBJ1-5
clone size: .
CDR3 length: 14
D gene: .

CDR3 DNA: TGCGCCAGCAGCTTAGGTGGGGGGCAGGAGCCCCAGCATTTT
CDR3 protein: CASSLGGGQEPQHF
V gene: TRBV5-1
J gene: TRBJ1-5
clone size: .
CDR3 length: 14
D gene: .